This TCR delta chain was sequenced for a study of γδ T cells in repeated Plasmodium falciparum infection. The CDR3 runs to 19 residues. Trimming pared 4 bases from V and 0 bases from J, leaving 24 bases between. The germline V gene has CDR1 TSWWSYY and CDR2 QGS. Bulk repertoires came from Vgamma9/Vdelta2+ or Vdelta2-negative gammadelta T cells flow-sorted from PBMC. A word on this clone: A far bigger clonotype differs at one base, so this is likely a read error. Other DNA sequences in this specimen translate into the identical CDR3.

TCRdb ran CATT on the multiplex PCR reads. The repertoire holds 50,000 or so delta-chain clones, with over 1.5% as singletons. This rearrangement joins TRDV1 to TRDJ1; D is uncertain. Material: gamma-delta T cells from blood. This receptor was taken from a pool of human donors (malaria-infected and uninfected, not separated). The CDR3 DNA follows: TGTGCTCTTGGGGGACGCATAAACCGCTCGTGTAGGGACACCGATAAACTCATCTTT. It encodes CALGGRINRSCRDTDKLIF.